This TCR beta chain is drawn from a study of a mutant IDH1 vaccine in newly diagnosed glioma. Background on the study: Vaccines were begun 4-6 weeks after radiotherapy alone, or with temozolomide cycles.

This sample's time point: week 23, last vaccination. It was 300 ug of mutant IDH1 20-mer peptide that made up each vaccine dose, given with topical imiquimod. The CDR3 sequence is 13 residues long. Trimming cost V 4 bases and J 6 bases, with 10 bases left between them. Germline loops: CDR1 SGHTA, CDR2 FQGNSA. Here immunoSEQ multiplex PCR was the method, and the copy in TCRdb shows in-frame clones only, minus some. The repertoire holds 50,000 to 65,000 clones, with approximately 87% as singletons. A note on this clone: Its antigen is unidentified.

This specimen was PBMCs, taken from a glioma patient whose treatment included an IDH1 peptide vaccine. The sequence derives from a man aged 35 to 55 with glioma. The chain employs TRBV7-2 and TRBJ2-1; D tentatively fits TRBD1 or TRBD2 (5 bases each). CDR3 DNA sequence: TGTGCCAGCAGCTCCCAGAGGGGCAATGAGCAGTTCTTC. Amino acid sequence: CASSSQRGNEQFF. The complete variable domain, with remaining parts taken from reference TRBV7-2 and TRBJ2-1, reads GAGVSQSPSNKVTEKGKDVELRCDPISGHTALYWYRQSLGQGLEFLIYFQGNSAPDKSGLPSDRFSAERTGGSVSTLTIQRTQQEDSAVYLCASSSQRGNEQFFGPGTRLTVL.